The 23 T cell receptor beta chains below come from one sample, sequenced in a study of vaccination effects on CD4 cells after COVID-19. Their antigen targets remain unknown. Some clones are missing from TCRdb's copy, which holds only in-frame ones; the method was immunoSEQ multiplex PCR. The sample contains some 25,000 clones, more than 60% of which appear only once. ViraFEST assay sequencing came after antigen-specific CD4+ T cells were expanded with viral peptide pools. At the end of roughly ten days of culture, CD4+ T cells were isolated. Participants received two doses of either the BNT162b2 or mRNA-1273 vaccine. The input for sequencing was CD4+ T cells from PBMCs cultured with SARS-CoV-2 spike peptides, taken after COVID-19 vaccination. These receptors were obtained from a human donor who received a COVID-19 vaccine.

This chain joins TRBV27 and TRBJ2-6, with D unclear. V dropped 0 bases and J dropped 1 base, with 13 bases sitting between them. CDR3 length: 18 residues. Germline V gene sequence: CDR1 MNHEY, CDR2 SMNVEV (reference sequence). Here the CDR3 DNA reads TGTGCCAGCAGTTTATCTGGGTTGGGTGGATCTGGGGCCAACGTCCTGACTTTC. The encoded protein is CASSLSGLGGSGANVLTF.

This rearrangement joins TRBV3-1 (or the pseudogene TRBV3-2) to TRBJ2-1; D uncertain. The V gene lost 7 bases and the J gene lost 13 bases, with 17 bases spanning the gap. There are 12 residues in the CDR3. Germline V gives CDR1 LGHDT, CDR2 YNNKEL (reference sequence). CDR3 region: CASNFEVRDQFF. The DNA for the CDR3 is TGTGCCAGCAATTTTGAGGTCCGAGATCAGTTCTTC.

The J gene is TRBJ1-1, the V gene TRBV3-1 (or the pseudogene TRBV3-2), with D possibly TRBD1 on 6 matching bases. Germline CDR1 is LGHDT and CDR2 is YNNKEL (reference sequence). The germline V and J ends were trimmed by 4 bases and 4 bases, with 13 bases remaining between them. This CDR3 is 14 amino acids long. Here the CDR3 DNA reads TGTGCCAGCAGCCGGGGGGGGCGAGGCACTGAAGCTTTCTTT. Amino acid sequence: CASSRGGRGTEAFF.

This clone was found a few times. The chain recombines TRBV6-6 with TRBJ2-7; weak D call: TRBD2 (6 bases). Germline lookup yields CDR1 MNHNY and CDR2 SVGAGI (reference sequence). V was shortened by 2 bases and J by 7 bases, with 18 bases between the two germline ends. The CDR3 length is 15 residues. CDR3 DNA: TGTGCCAGCAGTTACGGAACTCCGAGTGGGGGGGAGCAGTACTTC. It specifies CASSYGTPSGGEQYF.

The chain combines TRBV27 with TRBJ2-1; D not certain. This CDR3 contains 11 residues. Germline V CDR1 and CDR2: MNHEY, SMNVEV (reference sequence). Between the trimmed V and J ends, which lost 4 bases and 8 bases, there was a span of 6 bases. CDR3 coding DNA: TGTGCCAGCAGTTCCCTATATGAGCAGTTCTTC. It translates to CASSSLYEQFF.

The genes are TRBV5-6 and TRBJ2-2, with 8 bases lining up with TRBD1. The junction had 10 bases not matched to a gene; V was cut back by 5 bases and J by 7 bases. Germline values: CDR1 SGHDT, CDR2 YYEEEE. CDR3 length: 15 amino acids. The CDR3 DNA is TGTGCCAGCAGTTTTCAGGGGGCGCAAAGCGGGGAGCTGTTTTTT. The encoded protein is CASSFQGAQSGELFF.

In this sample, this clone turned up a few times. The chain combines TRBV19 with TRBJ1-5, with D tentatively TRBD1 (5 bases). The V end was cut by 7 bases, the J end by 7 bases, with 17 bases between. The CDR3 has 14 residues. CDR1 LNHDA and CDR2 SQIVND come from the germline V gene (reference sequence). Here the CDR3 reads CASKAAGIGQPQHF. The CDR3 nucleotides read TGTGCCAGTAAAGCGGCAGGGATCGGGCAGCCCCAGCATTTT.

This clone was recorded a few times. The chain links TRBV7-8 to TRBJ2-1, with TRBD2 matching 9 bases. The J segment lost 7 bases and the V segment lost 2 bases, leaving 6 bases of the junction unmatched. CDR3 length: 15 residues. The V gene's germline CDR1 is SGHVS and CDR2 FQNEAQ. This CDR3 reads CASSLIAGAMNEQFF. In DNA, the CDR3 is TGTGCCAGCAGCTTAATAGCGGGAGCCATGAATGAGCAGTTCTTC.

V usage is TRBV12-3 or TRBV12-4 and J usage is TRBJ1-6; possible D gene TRBD1, 5 bases. V lost 8 bases and J 7 bases, leaving 9 bases between the germline ends. The CDR3 sequence is 12 residues long. CDR3 bases: TGTGCCAGCCGGGACGGAAATTCACCCCTCCACTTT. It encodes CASRDGNSPLHF.

The chain recombines TRBV10-2 with TRBJ2-1, with 11 bases lining up with TRBD2. The CDR3 is made up of 13 amino acids. Germline V gives CDR1 WSHSY, CDR2 SAAADI. V lost 10 bases, J lost 5 bases, and 4 bases stayed unmatched. The CDR3 is CATKLAGDNEQFF. The DNA for the CDR3 is TGCGCCACCAAACTAGCGGGGGACAATGAGCAGTTCTTC.

The chain recombines TRBV5-5 with TRBJ2-5; TRBD1 matches at 9 bases. The V gene end was trimmed by 2 bases and the J gene end by 2 bases; junction bases not matched to a gene: 1. The V gene's germline CDR1 is SGHKS and CDR2 YYEKEE (reference sequence). The CDR3 extends over 14 amino acids. The chain's CDR3 is CASSLGQGQETQYF. CDR3 coding DNA: TGTGCCAGCAGCTTAGGACAGGGGCAAGAGACCCAGTACTTC. The full variable domain, in which reference TRBV5-5 and TRBJ2-5 provide the parts outside the CDR3, is DAGVTQSPTHLIKTRGQQVTLRCSPISGHKSVSWYQQVLGQGPQFIFQYYEKEERGRGNFPDRFSARQFPNYSSELNVNALLLGDSALYLCASSLGQGQETQYFGPGTRLLVL.

V and J are TRBV7-2 and TRBJ1-2; D ambiguous. Germline loops: CDR1 SGHTA, CDR2 FQGNSA. The germline V and J ends were trimmed by 5 bases and 3 bases, with 16 bases remaining between them. CDR3 length equals 15 residues. CDR3 protein: CASSPGLRVDYGYTF. CDR3 nucleotides: TGTGCCAGCAGCCCTGGGCTGCGTGTGGACTATGGCTACACCTTC.

V is TRBV21-1 and J is TRBJ1-4. TRBV21-1 is classified as a pseudogene. This CDR3 region has 20 residues. CDR3 coding DNA: TGTGCCAGCAGCAAAGAAGTGGGCAGAGGGCGATGGGCCACTAATGAAAAACTGTTTTTT. It codes for CASSKEVGRGRWATNEKLFF.

The chain joins TRBV15 to TRBJ2-3; 9 positions agree with TRBD1. The CDR3 is 15 amino acids. Germline V gene data show CDR1 as LNHNV and CDR2 as YYDKDF (reference sequence). V gave up 5 bases and J gave up 1 base; unmatched junction bases: 4. As DNA, the CDR3 is TGTGCCACCAGCTCGTGGACAGGGGGCACAGATACGCAGTATTTT. Encoded protein: CATSSWTGGTDTQYF.

The chain recombines TRBV3-1 (or the pseudogene TRBV3-2) with TRBJ2-5, with D perhaps being TRBD1 or TRBD2 (5 bases each). Germline loops: CDR1 LGHDT, CDR2 YNNKEL (reference sequence). The CDR3 is 12 residues long. Trimming left V 2 bases short and J 5 bases short, with 6 bases between. The CDR3 loop is CASSQWGETQYF. The CDR3 coding sequence is TGTGCCAGCAGCCAATGGGGGGAGACCCAGTACTTC.

In this sample, this clone turned up once. The rearrangement links TRBV14 to TRBJ1-2, with D unresolved. Germline V gene lookup returns CDR1 SGHDN and CDR2 FVKESK. The CDR3 length is 16 residues. V lost 0 bases and J lost 4, with 15 bases in between. This CDR3 reads CASSQDRAPEFYGYTF. CDR3 bases: TGTGCCAGCAGCCAAGATCGGGCACCCGAGTTCTATGGCTACACCTTC.

V is TRBV6-5 and J is TRBJ2-5; D unresolved. The V gene lost 7 bases and the J gene lost 5 bases, with 14 bases spanning the gap. Germline CDR1 and CDR2: MNHEY and SVGAGI. The CDR3 has 13 residues. CDR3 amino acids: CASTARLPETQYF. CDR3 in DNA: TGTGCCAGCACGGCCCGGCTCCCGGAGACCCAGTACTTC.

This clone was detected a few times. V and J are TRBV10-3 and TRBJ1-2, with a tentative D call TRBD1 (5 bases). This CDR3 has 17 amino acids. V dropped 2 bases and J dropped 0 bases, with 16 bases sitting between them. Looked up from germline, CDR1 is ENHRY and CDR2 is SYGVKD. DNA of the CDR3: TGTGCCATCAGTGAGGGGGCAGGTTCTTCAGCTAACTATGGCTACACCTTC. Amino acid sequence: CAISEGAGSSANYGYTF.

In its sample, this clone ranks as medium-sized. This sequence joins TRBV28 and TRBJ1-4; D is uncertain. Germline V CDR1 and CDR2: MDHEN, SYDVKM. Trimming shortened V by 8 bases and J by 7 bases, and 11 bases separated the two germline ends. CDR3 length: 12 amino acids. This CDR3 is CASGAAGEKLFF. In DNA, the CDR3 is TGTGCCAGCGGAGCCGCCGGTGAAAAACTGTTTTTT.

The rearrangement links TRBV6-5 to TRBJ1-3; D might be TRBD1 (6 bases). V shed 10 bases and J shed 4 bases, with 14 bases lying between them. Looked up from germline, CDR1 is MNHEY and CDR2 is SVGAGI. This CDR3 is built from 13 residues. The CDR3 bases are TGTGCCACCGACACAGGGTCCGGAAACACCATATATTTT. It is translated as CATDTGSGNTIYF.

The chain employs TRBV9 and TRBJ2-3; no firm D call. Trimming shortened V by 0 bases and J by 4 bases, and 6 bases separated the two germline ends. The CDR3 is 13 amino acids. CDR1 and CDR2 from the germline V gene are SGDLS and YYNGEE. CDR3 nucleotide sequence: TGTGCCAGCAGCGTAGCGGTCTCAGATACGCAGTATTTT. It yields the protein CASSVAVSDTQYF.

In DNA, the CDR3 is TGTGCCACCAGACAGGGGGCTAGTCGCGAGCAGTACTTC. Amino acid sequence: CATRQGASREQYF. The chain couples TRBV7-2 to TRBJ2-7; the match to TRBD1 covers 10 bases. The germline gives CDR1 SGHTA, CDR2 FQGNSA. This CDR3 has 13 amino acids. V trimming: 10 bases; J trimming: 6 bases; junction bases outside the gene matches: 9.

This rearrangement joins TRBV7-8 to TRBJ2-2; 14 bases agree with TRBD2. Germline V gives CDR1 SGHVS, CDR2 FQNEAQ. The CDR3 loop spans 17 amino acids. Trimming took 2 bases from V and 5 from J; bases not matched to a gene: 4. The CDR3 region has the DNA TGTGCCAGCAGCTTACTAGGGACTAGCGGGAGTACCGGGGAGCTGTTTTTT. Protein sequence: CASSLLGTSGSTGELFF.